The rows below give T cell receptor beta chains drawn from one sample of a study of OX40 agonist ivuxolimab in advanced cancers. This table comes from immunoSEQ multiplex PCR, and its TCRdb copy is limited to in-frame clones, with some not included. The sample gives about 58,000 clones, roughly 80% of which show up once; roughly 2.1% is in the top ten. The sequenced sample was CD4+ or CD8+ T cells sorted from blood, obtained in a trial of the OX40 agonist ivuxolimab. Source of these receptors: an adult with an advanced solid tumor such as melanoma, head and neck, liver or kidney cancer. The conserved cysteine and the conserved F or W are not part of the CDR3 here.

>TRBV5-3|14
ARSYRHGTGNEKLF
>TRBV30|13
AWSLGQGASQPQH
>TRBV4-1|13
ASSQDGHQLGELF
>TRBV5-8|13
ASSLGQFSNQPQH
>TRBV29-1|13
SVRGSPGGNEKLF
>TRBV14|12
ASSPPGLHYEQY
>TRBV11-2|14
ASSLAVRVGLDEQF
>TRBV5-1|13
ASSLGDRGQDEAF
>TRBV5-1|10
ASSLEVGEQF
>TRBV25-1|12
ASSELGGTGELF
>TRBV6-5|11
ASSYPGFYGYT
>TRBV6-6|13
ASTPGGRSNEKLF
>TRBV7-2|11
ASSFAGAFGYT
>TRBV14|12
ASSRGLSTDTQY
>TRBV11-1|12
ASSPGTSDETQY
>TRBV18|12
ASSPAGQGAIQY